Each of the 7 T cell receptor beta chains below was sequenced from the same sample in a study of blood T cell repertoires in COVID-19. The repertoire was sequenced with immunoSEQ multiplex PCR; TCRdb's copy has only in-frame clones and lacks some. The sample carries about 49,000 clones, roughly 82% recorded once. Sample: peripheral blood. The receptors here all came from a woman in her sixties with acute or convalescent COVID-19.

This chain links TRBV16 with TRBJ2-1, with 11 bases that match TRBD2. CDR1 is KGHSY, CDR2 FQNENV, per germline. The CDR3 extends over 15 amino acids. Trimming cost V 3 bases and J 9 bases; bases outside gene matches: 7. CDR3 DNA sequence: TGTGCCAGCAGCCAGCCTAGCGGGAGGCGGGGTGAGCAGTTCTTC. Translated, it gives CASSQPSGRRGEQFF.

By share of the sample, this clone is medium-sized. The chain uses TRBV7-9 and TRBJ1-6; 7 positions agree with TRBD1. This CDR3 spans 13 amino acids. V lost 5 bases, J lost 9 bases, and 4 bases stayed unmatched. Germline loops: CDR1 SEHNR, CDR2 FQNEAQ (reference sequence). The CDR3 DNA is TGTGCCAGCAGCCTACGGACAGGTTCACCCCTCCACTTT. Translation: CASSLRTGSPLHF.

In DNA form, the CDR3 reads TGTGCCAGCAGCTTGCCAGGGAAGGGGTCAGAGACCCAGTACTTC. This sequence encodes CASSLPGKGSETQYF. V is TRBV5-8 and J is TRBJ2-5; maybe TRBD1 (5 bases). The length of the CDR3 is 15 residues. V gave up 1 base and J gave up 4 bases, with 14 bases separating them. Germline values: CDR1 SGHTS, CDR2 YDEGEE.

The CDR3 is CASGGGQGNSPLHF. In nucleotides, the CDR3 is TGTGCCAGTGGGGGGGGGCAGGGTAATTCACCCCTCCACTTT. This sequence joins TRBV2 and TRBJ1-6, with a weak D call TRBD1 (6 bases). CDR1 is SNHLY and CDR2 is FYNNEI in the germline V gene. The CDR3 has 14 residues. V was shortened by 9 bases and J by 6 bases, with 15 bases between the two germline ends.

The chain couples TRBV5-1 to TRBJ1-1; possibly TRBD1 for D (5 bases). The CDR3 covers 16 residues. Per germline, CDR1 SGHRS and CDR2 YFSETQ. The V end lost 1 base, the J end lost 1 base, and 14 bases lay between the germline ends. The CDR3 nucleotides read TGCGCCAGCAGCTTGCGGCGCCAGGACACGAACACTGAAGCTTTCTTT. Its protein product is CASSLRRQDTNTEAFF.

The chain uses TRBV5-4 and TRBJ2-5, with a tentative D call TRBD1 (6 bases). The CDR3 is 15 residues long. Germline values: CDR1 SGHNT, CDR2 YYREEE (reference sequence). V lost 5 bases, J lost 3 bases, and 17 bases lay in between. This chain's CDR3 is CASSDSGTTKETQYF. For the CDR3, the DNA is TGTGCCAGCAGTGACTCCGGGACAACAAAAGAGACCCAGTACTTC. The variable domain in full, completed from reference TRBV5-4 and TRBJ2-5, reads ETGVTQSPTHLIKTRGQQVTLRCSSQSGHNTVSWYQQALGQGPQFIFQYYREEENGRGNFPPRFSGLQFPNYSSELNVNALELDDSALYLCASSDSGTTKETQYFGPGTRLLVL.

The CDR3: CASKIQGLTNYGYTF. Written as DNA, the CDR3 is TGTGCCAGCAAGATACAAGGACTTACTAACTATGGCTACACCTTC. The chain joins TRBV6-5 to TRBJ1-2; no firm D call. The germline CDR1 and CDR2 sequences are MNHEY and SVGAGI. The germline V and J ends were trimmed by 7 bases and 0 bases, with 15 bases remaining between them. This CDR3 is 15 amino acids long.